These T cell receptor beta chains were read from a single sample in a study of beta chain features in type 1 diabetes. The repertoire was sequenced with immunoSEQ multiplex PCR; TCRdb's copy has only in-frame clones and lacks some. This table holds 630,000 or so clones, over 12% found once. Input material: naive CD4+ T cells from blood. The receptors were gathered from a young man with type 1 diabetes. Each CDR3 is given with its conserved first and last residue. The order of the fields is clone size, D gene, J gene, V gene, CDR3 DNA, CDR3 protein. The D gene is left open where the match is weak. Rows give clone size only sometimes, using once, few, many, or a class for an expanded clone.

. | TRBD1 | TRBJ2-5 | TRBV5-4 | TGTGCCAGCAGCCCGCGGACAGGTCTGGAGACCCAGTACTTC | CASSPRTGLETQYF
few | TRBD1 | TRBJ2-4 | TRBV7-2 | TGTGCCAGCAGGGGGACAGGGTTTCTTAATTTAGCCAAAAACATTCAGTACTTC | CASRGTGFLNLAKNIQYF
few | . | TRBJ2-1 | TRBV9 | TGTGCCAGCAGCGTACTCGCGGGTCGATACAATGAGCAGTTCTTC | CASSVLAGRYNEQFF
. | . | TRBJ1-1 | TRBV5-6 | TGTGCCAGTGGCAAGTCGATTGGCGGCACTGAAGCTTTCTTT | CASGKSIGGTEAFF
. | . | TRBJ1-4 | TRBV28 | TGTGCCAGCAGTTCCCCCAGGGGAGTGACTAATGAAAAACTGTTTTTT | CASSSPRGVTNEKLFF
. | . | TRBJ2-1 | TRBV13 | TGTGCCAGCAGCCCGAGGGGAGCTAGGCGCAATGAGCAGTTCTTC | CASSPRGARRNEQFF
. | . | TRBJ2-1 | TRBV5-6 | TGTGCCAGCAGCCTGCGAGATAGCGGCAACAATGAGCAGTTCTTC | CASSLRDSGNNEQFF
once | TRBD2 | TRBJ2-5 | TRBV14 | TGTGCCAGCAGCCCTCTAGCGGGGTCGGAGACCCAGTACTTC | CASSPLAGSETQYF
few | . | TRBJ1-1 | TRBV29-1 | TGCAGCGGTGGACGCCAGTATATGGACACTGAAGCTTTCTTT | CSGGRQYMDTEAFF
. | . | TRBJ1-2 | TRBV18 | TGTGCCAGCTCATCATCTTCGAATAGCGAGGGGGTCCGCGGCTACACCTTC | CASSSSSNSEGVRGYTF
. | . | TRBJ2-7 | TRBV15 | TGTGCCACCAGCAGAGATTTGGAGGTCTCCTACGAGCAGTACTTC | CATSRDLEVSYEQYF
. | . | TRBJ1-6 | TRBV10-3 | TGTGCCAGCCAGGTAGACGGCCTGAACTCACCCCTCCACTTT | CASQVDGLNSPLHF
few | . | TRBJ2-3 | TRBV11-2 | TGTGCCAGCAGCTTAGGCTACGGGGACACAGATACGCAGTATTTT | CASSLGYGDTDTQYF
. | . | TRBJ2-1 | TRBV25-1 | TGTGCCAGCAGTGAATTCCGCGGAAATGAGCAGTTCTTC | CASSEFRGNEQFF
few | TRBD1 | TRBJ1-2 | TRBV5-1 | TGCGCCAGCAGCCCGGACAGGAATTGGGGCTACACCTTC | CASSPDRNWGYTF
. | . | TRBJ1-3 | TRBV10-3 | TGTGCCACATCACGGCTGTTGGGAAACACCATATATTTT | CATSRLLGNTIYF
. | . | TRBJ1-4 | TRBV11-2 | TGTGCCAGCAGCACCGAGACTAATGAAAAACTGTTTTTT | CASSTETNEKLFF
. | . | TRBJ2-7 | TRBV9 | TGTGCCAGCAGCGTATCCGGGCAGGAGCAGTACTTC | CASSVSGQEQYF
few | TRBD2 | TRBJ2-1 | TRBV5-4 | TGTGCCAGCAGCTTGGCGACTAGCGGCAACAATGAGCAGTTCTTC | CASSLATSGNNEQFF
few | TRBD1 | TRBJ2-7 | TRBV30 | TGTGCCTGGAGTGTTTGGGACAGGGGCAACGAGCAGTACTTC | CAWSVWDRGNEQYF
. | . | TRBJ2-7 | TRBV5-4 | TGTGCCAGCAGCTTGGACCCCCCCGGGAGTCGAGGCGAGCAGTACTTC | CASSLDPPGSRGEQYF
. | . | TRBJ1-3 | TRBV9 | TGTGCCAGCAGCACCGGGACGGGGCGCGACGTGGGAAACACCATATATTTT | CASSTGTGRDVGNTIYF
. | . | TRBJ2-6 | TRBV7-9 | TGTGCCAGCAGCTGGGTAGTAGGCCTATTCTCTGGGGCCAACGTCCTGACTTTC | CASSWVVGLFSGANVLTF
. | . | TRBJ2-3 | TRBV7-2 | TGTGCCAGCAGCATTGGGTCCGGTGATACGCAGTATTTT | CASSIGSGDTQYF
few | . | TRBJ1-2 | TRBV29-1 | TGCAGCGTTGGCCCCCACTACTATGGCTACACCTTC | CSVGPHYYGYTF
few | TRBD2 | TRBJ2-5 | TRBV11-2 | TGTGCCAGCAGCCGACTAGCGGGGGTCGGGGAGACCCAGTACTTC | CASSRLAGVGETQYF
. | . | TRBJ2-7 | TRBV5-1 | TGCGCCAGCACCAAAGACGGAAGGGGCCTCGAGCAGTACTTC | CASTKDGRGLEQYF
few | . | TRBJ2-3 | TRBV10-2 | . | CASSESGRAGTDTQYF
. | . | TRBJ1-2 | TRBV4-3 | TGCGCCAGCAGCCAAGATAGAGGGCCCTATTATGGCTACACCTTC | CASSQDRGPYYGYTF
. | . | TRBJ1-2 | TRBV6-5 | TGTGCCAGCAGTTACGCGGCAGGGACTGGCTACACCTTC | CASSYAAGTGYTF
. | . | TRBJ1-2 | TRBV30 | TGTGCCTGGACTCCGGGACACTTCTTC | CAWTPGHFF
. | TRBD1 | TRBJ1-2 | TRBV10-3 | TGTGCCATCAGTGAGACGCAGGGGGATGGCTACACCTTC | CAISETQGDGYTF
. | TRBD1 | TRBJ1-1 | TRBV2 | TGTGCCAGCAGTGAGTTTGACAGGGTGGGGACTGAAGCTTTCTTT | CASSEFDRVGTEAFF
few | TRBD2 | TRBJ2-5 | TRBV25-1 | TGTGCCAGCAGTGATTTTACTAGCGGCCCAGAGACCCAGTACTTC | CASSDFTSGPETQYF
few | . | TRBJ2-3 | TRBV25-1 | TGTGCCAGCAGTGACCAACAGCGTAGGCAGTATTTT | CASSDQQRRQYF
few | TRBD1 | TRBJ1-2 | TRBV7-9 | TGTGCCAGCAGCTTTGACCCGGGACAGGGGAAAACCTTC | CASSFDPGQGKTF
. | . | TRBJ2-7 | TRBV7-9 | TGTGCCAGCAGCCGCCTACGGGGCTGGAACACAATTGCCTACGAGCAGTACTTC | CASSRLRGWNTIAYEQYF
. | . | TRBJ1-4 | TRBV4-2 | TGTGCCAGCAGCGCAAGGGGGTCAGGTAATGAAAAACTGTTTTTT | CASSARGSGNEKLFF
. | . | TRBJ1-5 | TRBV2 | TGTGCCAGCAGTGAAGGAGGGCCAGGGGAGTTTCAGCCCCAGCATTTT | CASSEGGPGEFQPQHF
. | . | TRBJ2-7 | TRBV7-2 | TGTGCCAGCAGCTTAGGTCGGGGTACCTCCTACGAGCAGTACTTC | CASSLGRGTSYEQYF
. | TRBD1 | TRBJ2-5 | TRBV18 | TGTGCCAGCTCACCCCGGGACAGGGGGCGCGGAGAGACCCAGTACTTC | CASSPRDRGRGETQYF
. | . | TRBJ1-1 | TRBV11-2 | TGTGCCAGCAGCCGGAACTCAGCCAACACTGAAGCTTTCTTT | CASSRNSANTEAFF
few | . | TRBJ1-4 | TRBV5-1 | TGCGCCAGCAGCTTGGCAGGGACCGGTGATGAAAAACTGTTTTTT | CASSLAGTGDEKLFF
few | . | TRBJ2-1 | TRBV30 | TGTGCGGTGGAGACAGGCAATGAGCAGTTCTTC | CAVETGNEQFF
few | . | TRBJ2-2 | TRBV2 | TGTGCCAGCAGAGGTTCGGCGACCGGGGAGCTGTTTTTT | CASRGSATGELFF
few | TRBD2 | TRBJ2-1 | TRBV2 | TGTGCCACACTTCGGACTAGCGGGAGAATAGGCAATGAGCAGTTCTTC | CATLRTSGRIGNEQFF
. | TRBD2 | TRBJ2-3 | TRBV29-1 | TGCAGCGTTGTAGCCTCGGGAGGGCCGCGGGGAAATACGCAGTATTTT | CSVVASGGPRGNTQYF
. | TRBD1 | TRBJ2-7 | TRBV29-1 | TGCAGCGTCCGACCGGGACAGGGAACCCACGAGCAGTACTTC | CSVRPGQGTHEQYF
. | . | TRBJ1-5 | TRBV7-2 | TGTGCCAGCAGCTTAGCGGCAGTTCTCAATCAGCCCCAGCATTTT | CASSLAAVLNQPQHF